The 24 T cell receptor beta chains presented below share a single source sample, sequenced in a study of radiotherapy plus CTLA-4 blockade in lung cancer (dated by TCRdb to 2016 to 2019). The library was built by means of the immunoSEQ multiplex PCR assay. What TCRdb holds here is the immuneACCESS table cut down to in-frame rearrangements. Part of the clones is not present; checked against another copy, under half of the missing clones reflect an unresolved V gene, and the others are unexplained. The sample profile shows around 85,000 clones; around 85% of them were found once. Jointly, the top ten make up about 2% of the sample. Sequenced material: peripheral blood, taken from a patient treated with radiotherapy plus ipilimumab. These TCRs come from a human donor with non-small cell lung cancer who had a partial response to radiotherapy plus ipilimumab.

CDR3: CASSLGTGIEKLFF. The CDR3 DNA reads as TGTGCCAGCAGCTTGGGGACAGGGATTGAAAAACTGTTTTTT. V is TRBV5-8 and J is TRBJ1-4; 8 bases fit TRBD1. CDR1 and CDR2 from the germline V gene are SGHTS and YDEGEE. The ends lost 0 bases at V and 7 bases at J; junction bases unmatched: 2. The CDR3 spans 14 residues.

The gene calls are TRBV7-9 and TRBJ2-2, with TRBD1 matching over 7 bases. Germline V CDR1 and CDR2: SEHNR, FQNEAQ (reference sequence). The CDR3 length is 18 residues. V lost 4 bases to trimming and J lost 5 bases; unmatched junction nucleotides: 16. DNA of the CDR3: TGTGCCAGCAGCTCCATCTTCTTACAGGGGTCAGGAACCGGGGAGCTGTTTTTT. It translates to CASSSIFLQGSGTGELFF.

A single count supports this clone. CDR3 loop: CASSLQASSYNEQFF. Here the CDR3 DNA reads TGCGCCAGCAGCTTACAAGCGAGCTCCTACAATGAGCAGTTCTTC. This chain joins TRBV5-1 and TRBJ2-1; no firm D call. Trimming removed 2 bases from V and 0 bases from J, with 9 bases in between. Germline values: CDR1 SGHRS, CDR2 YFSETQ. The CDR3 sequence is 15 residues long. Combining the CDR3 with reference TRBV5-1 and TRBJ2-1 gives the whole variable domain KAGVTQTPRYLIKTRGQQVTLSCSPISGHRSVSWYQQTPGQGLQFLFEYFSETQRNKGNFPGRFSGRQFSNSRSEMNVSTLELGDSALYLCASSLQASSYNEQFFGPGTRLTVL.

V gene TRBV6-5 combines with J gene TRBJ1-5, with D perhaps matching TRBD1 (5 bases). There are 15 residues in the CDR3. Per germline, CDR1 MNHEY and CDR2 SVGAGI. V was cut by 5 bases and J by 6 bases, with 17 bases left in between. The CDR3 DNA is TGTGCCAGCAGTCGTCGGAAGACGGGGGGTCAGCCCCAGCATTTT. Protein product: CASSRRKTGGQPQHF.

This clone was recorded only once. The V gene is TRBV30, the J gene TRBJ2-1; 8 bases line up with TRBD2. J gave up 9 bases and V 1 base, and 11 bases lay outside the gene matches. The CDR3 has 15 residues. CDR1 is GTSNPN and CDR2 is SVGIG in the germline V gene (reference sequence). The CDR3: CAWSGVAGISIEQFF. CDR3 DNA: TGTGCCTGGAGTGGGGTAGCGGGAATCTCTATTGAGCAGTTCTTC.

This clone was seen just once. J is TRBJ2-1 and V is TRBV18; 10 bases are shared with TRBD2. The CDR3 contains 15 residues. Trimming at V came to 0 bases and at J to 6 bases, leaving 2 bases not matched to a gene. Germline V CDR1 and CDR2: KGHSH, LQKENI. The CDR3 DNA reads TGTGCCAGCTCACCACCCAGCGGGAGGGCCAATGAGCAGTTCTTC. It translates to CASSPPSGRANEQFF.

The chain has TRBV9 and TRBJ1-2, with D hard to call. Germline loops: CDR1 SGDLS, CDR2 YYNGEE. The CDR3 is 12 amino acids. V lost 0 bases to trimming and J lost 8 bases, with 8 bases between them. CDR3 sequence reads: CASSVEGSGYTF. Here the CDR3 DNA reads TGTGCCAGCAGCGTAGAAGGGAGCGGCTACACCTTC.

The CDR3 spells CASSLAAMNTEAFF. CDR3 bases: TGTGCCAGCAGCTTAGCAGCGATGAACACTGAAGCTTTCTTT. The rearrangement uses TRBV7-2 and TRBJ1-1; D not certain. Germline lookup yields CDR1 SGHTA and CDR2 FQGNSA. This CDR3 has 14 residues. V was clipped by 0 bases and J by 0 bases, with 5 bases between them.

The V and J genes are TRBV5-1 and TRBJ2-7; D is perhaps TRBD2 (5 bases). The V end lost 0 bases, the J end lost 4 bases, and 20 bases lay between the germline ends. The germline gives CDR1 SGHRS, CDR2 YFSETQ. This CDR3 has 17 residues. The DNA for the CDR3 is TGCGCCAGCAGCTTGGCCAAGTGGGATACCAGCGGATACGAGCAGTACTTC. Its translation: CASSLAKWDTSGYEQYF.

The chain combines TRBV28 with TRBJ2-2, with TRBD2 identical over 7 bases. The trim removed 9 bases at V and 6 bases at J, leaving 13 bases unmatched. Per the germline V gene, CDR1 is MDHEN and CDR2 is SYDVKM. The CDR3 covers 15 residues. CDR3 nucleotide sequence: TGTGCCAGTCTGGGGCGGGAGCCCCTCGCCGGGGAGCTGTTTTTT. It encodes CASLGREPLAGELFF.

V gene TRBV25-1 combines with J gene TRBJ1-6; possible D gene TRBD1, 6 bases. This CDR3 is built from 13 residues. V was shortened by 3 bases and J by 10 bases, with 10 bases between the two germline ends. CDR1 and CDR2 from the germline V gene are MGHDK and SYGVNS. CDR3 in amino acids: CASSEPRGSPLHF. CDR3 bases: TGTGCCAGCAGTGAGCCGAGGGGGTCACCCCTCCACTTT. The whole variable domain, filled in from reference TRBV25-1 and TRBJ1-6, reads EADIYQTPRYLVIGTGKKITLECSQTMGHDKMYWYQQDPGMELHLIHYSYGVNSTEKGDLSSESTVSRIRTEHFPLTLESARPSHTSQYLCASSEPRGSPLHFGNGTRLTVT.

This clone was recorded once. Distinct nucleotide sequences in the sample also encode this CDR3. The genes are TRBV28 and TRBJ2-3; 11 positions agree with TRBD2. The ends lost 2 bases at V and 4 bases at J; junction bases unmatched: 2. CDR3 length: 15 residues. Germline assignment: CDR1 MDHEN and CDR2 SYDVKM. CDR3 region: CASSLLAGGPDTQYF. The CDR3 coding sequence is TGTGCCAGCAGTTTACTAGCGGGAGGACCAGATACGCAGTATTTT.

The J gene is TRBJ1-3, the V gene TRBV28; TRBD1 matches 7 bases. CDR3 size: 15 residues. The junction had 5 bases not matched to a gene; V was cut back by 6 bases and J by 0 bases. In germline, CDR1 is MDHEN, CDR2 SYDVKM. The CDR3 reads CASSTGQISGNTIYF. The CDR3, as DNA: TGTGCCAGCAGCACGGGACAGATCTCTGGAAACACCATATATTTT.

The rearrangement uses TRBV18 and TRBJ1-4, with D possibly being TRBD1 (6 bases). The CDR3 is 17 amino acids. In germline, CDR1 is KGHSH, CDR2 LQKENI. V lost 3 bases, J lost 1 base, and 15 bases lay in between. This chain's CDR3 is CASSPYTGRETNEKLFF. CDR3 in DNA: TGTGCCAGCTCACCTTACACAGGGAGGGAAACTAATGAAAAACTGTTTTTT.

V gene TRBV2 combines with J gene TRBJ1-2; the match to TRBD1 covers 10 bases. The junction had 7 bases not matched to a gene; V was cut back by 6 bases and J by 6 bases. Germline values: CDR1 SNHLY, CDR2 FYNNEI. This CDR3 spans 14 amino acids. The CDR3 loop reads CASSYGGTGDGYTF. CDR3 sequence (DNA): TGTGCCAGCAGCTACGGGGGGACAGGGGATGGCTACACCTTC.

V gene TRBV28 combines with J gene TRBJ2-7, with a weak D call TRBD1 (5 bases). CDR3 size: 15 residues. Germline V CDR1 and CDR2: MDHEN, SYDVKM. V shed 7 bases and J shed 2 bases, with 18 bases lying between them. The DNA for the CDR3 is TGTGCCAGCAATTCCCCCAGTGCAGGGCCCTACGAGCAGTACTTC. Translated: CASNSPSAGPYEQYF.

The gene calls are TRBV5-4 and TRBJ2-5; D is possibly TRBD1 (5 bases). Deletions cut 2 bases from V and 0 bases from J, with 5 bases between. CDR3 size: 13 residues. Germline V gene lookup returns CDR1 SGHNT and CDR2 YYREEE (reference sequence). The CDR3 loop reads CASSLQDQETQYF. The CDR3 DNA reads as TGTGCCAGCAGCTTACAGGACCAAGAGACCCAGTACTTC.

The gene calls are TRBV2 and TRBJ2-7; D is perhaps TRBD1 (6 bases). V lost 6 bases, J lost 0 bases, and 12 bases lay in between. The germline CDR1 and CDR2 sequences are SNHLY and FYNNEI. The CDR3 has 14 amino acids. CDR3 loop: CASSTGPSSYEQYF. Here the CDR3 DNA reads TGTGCCAGCAGCACAGGGCCTAGCTCCTACGAGCAGTACTTC.

The rearrangement uses TRBV27 and TRBJ2-7; D remains unclear. The CDR3 loop spans 10 amino acids. Trimming took 2 bases from V and 6 from J, leaving 2 bases between them. The germline CDR1 and CDR2 sequences are MNHEY and SMNVEV (reference sequence). CDR3 sequence: CASSLSEQYV. DNA of the CDR3: TGTGCCAGCAGTTTAAGCGAGCAGTACGTC.

The rearrangement joins TRBV6-6 to TRBJ2-4; D is possibly TRBD1 (5 bases). The ends were cut back, 8 bases at V and 8 bases at J, with 16 bases in the middle. This CDR3 has 13 residues. CDR1 and CDR2 (germline): MNHNY, SVGAGI (reference sequence). Here the CDR3 DNA reads TGTGCCAGCGGGGCAGAGGTCCAGGACATTCAGTACTTC. Translating gives CASGAEVQDIQYF.

This clone has more than one count but fewer than ten. The V and J genes are TRBV5-8 and TRBJ1-1; D is ambiguous. Deletions cut 4 bases from V and 7 bases from J, with 8 bases between. The CDR3 consists of 11 residues. Germline CDR1 SGHTS, CDR2 YDEGEE. The CDR3 loop reads CASSTGIEAFF. The CDR3 region has the DNA TGTGCCAGCAGCACGGGAATTGAAGCTTTCTTT.

The rearrangement uses TRBV7-2 and TRBJ2-1; 9 bases align to TRBD2. Per germline, CDR1 SGHTA and CDR2 FQGNSA. The CDR3 sequence is 17 residues long. The trim removed 5 bases at V and 10 bases at J, leaving 18 bases unmatched. The CDR3, as DNA: TGTGCCAGCAGCCCTCTATTTACCGGGACTAGCTTCGGGGAGCAGTTCTTC. Its translation is CASSPLFTGTSFGEQFF.

The genes are TRBV6-5 and TRBJ1-2, with TRBD1 matching over 7 bases. Trimming cost V 2 bases and J 10 bases; bases outside gene matches: 10. This CDR3 is built from 14 residues. The germline V gene encodes CDR1 MNHEY and CDR2 SVGAGI. The CDR3 sequence: CASSYREQGFLYTF. In DNA form, the CDR3 reads TGTGCCAGCAGTTACCGGGAACAGGGGTTCCTCTACACCTTC.

V gene TRBV5-6 combines with J gene TRBJ1-1; 8 bases are shared with TRBD1. V was clipped by 0 bases and J by 0 bases; unmatched bases: 7. The CDR3 length is 17 residues. Germline CDR1 and CDR2: SGHDT and YYEEEE. The CDR3 coding sequence is TGTGCCAGCAGCTTGGACAACAGGGGGAAGATGAACACTGAAGCTTTCTTT. It codes for CASSLDNRGKMNTEAFF.